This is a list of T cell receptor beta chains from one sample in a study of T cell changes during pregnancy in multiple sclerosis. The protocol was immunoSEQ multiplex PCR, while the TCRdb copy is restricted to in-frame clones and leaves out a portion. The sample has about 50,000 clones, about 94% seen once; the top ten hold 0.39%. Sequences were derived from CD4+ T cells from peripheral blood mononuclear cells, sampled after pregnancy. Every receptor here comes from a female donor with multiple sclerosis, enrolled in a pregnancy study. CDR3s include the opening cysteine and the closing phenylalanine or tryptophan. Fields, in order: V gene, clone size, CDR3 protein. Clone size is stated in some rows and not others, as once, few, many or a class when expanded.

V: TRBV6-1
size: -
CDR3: CASRNQGMSNQPQHF

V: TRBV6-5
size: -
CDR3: CASSQSGLNQPQHF

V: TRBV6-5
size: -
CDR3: CASSPSVSTDTQYF

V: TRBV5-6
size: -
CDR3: CASSTPGQGRTGELFF

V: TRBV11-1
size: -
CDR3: CASSLGRGAGPGNTIYF

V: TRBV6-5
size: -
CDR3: CASTRGEGETQYF

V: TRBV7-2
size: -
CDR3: CASSSSPGYEQYF

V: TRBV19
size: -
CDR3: CATKRGNQETQYF

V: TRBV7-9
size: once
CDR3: CASSPGDRSYEQYF

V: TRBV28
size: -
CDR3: CASTSGTGGLLSEAFF

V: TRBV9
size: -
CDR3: CASSVVPGSSYEQYF

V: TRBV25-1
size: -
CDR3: CASSGGTAYGYTF

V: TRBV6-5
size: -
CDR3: CASSSRDSQINEQFF

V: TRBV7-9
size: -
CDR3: CASSLELEQGQYF